The 27 T cell receptor beta chains reported below all come from one sample, sequenced in a study of cytomegalovirus exposure and HLA in healthy donors. Clones were sequenced by immunoSEQ multiplex PCR, and TCRdb holds only the in-frame ones, with some missing. Of around 120,000 clones in the sample, 85% to 90% were seen once. The sequenced sample consisted of PBMCs. These receptors were taken from a woman under 30 in good health and CMV-seropositive.

This clone turned up a few times. The genes are TRBV6-6 and TRBJ1-1; D is uncertain. In germline, CDR1 is MNHNY, CDR2 SVGAGI (reference sequence). This CDR3 has 16 amino acids. Trimming cost V 0 bases and J 3 bases, with 14 bases left between them. The CDR3 spells CASSYSSEVPDTEAFF. The CDR3 DNA sequence: TGTGCCAGCAGTTACTCGAGCGAGGTCCCCGACACTGAAGCTTTCTTT.

The chain carries TRBV6-5 and TRBJ1-1; the D is unclear. Trimming shortened V by 6 bases and J by 1 base, and 15 bases separated the two germline ends. The CDR3 runs 15 residues. CDR1 and CDR2 (germline): MNHEY, SVGAGI. The CDR3 protein is CASSLRGTGNTEAFF. In DNA form, the CDR3 reads TGTGCCAGCAGCTTACGCGGAACTGGGAACACTGAAGCTTTCTTT.

The chain has TRBV9 and TRBJ2-2; D perhaps matches TRBD1 (5 bases). Germline lookup yields CDR1 SGDLS and CDR2 YYNGEE. The length of the CDR3 is 16 residues. V was cut by 2 bases and J by 2 bases, with 13 bases left in between. The CDR3 DNA follows: TGTGCCAGCAGCGTCCGGACATCAACCAACACCGGGGAGCTGTTTTTT. The encoded protein is CASSVRTSTNTGELFF.

CDR3 nucleotide sequence: TGTGCCAGCAGTTTATCGGGGGCGAATGAGCAGTTCTTC. As protein: CASSLSGANEQFF. This chain links TRBV27 with TRBJ2-1; the D gene is possibly TRBD1 (6 bases). CDR3 length: 13 amino acids. CDR1 and CDR2 from the germline V gene are MNHEY and SMNVEV (reference sequence). V shed 0 bases and J shed 7 bases, with 7 bases lying between them.

This clone was observed a single time. V and J are TRBV30 and TRBJ2-7; D might be TRBD1 (6 bases). V lost 5 bases to trimming and J lost 4 bases, with 18 bases between them. The CDR3 spans 14 residues. CDR1 is GTSNPN, CDR2 SVGIG, per germline (reference sequence). CDR3 in DNA: TGTGCCTGGGCGAAACAGGGTACACTTTACGAGCAGTACTTC. Its protein is CAWAKQGTLYEQYF. The complete variable domain, with remaining parts taken from reference TRBV30 and TRBJ2-7, reads SQTIHQWPATLVQPVGSPLSLECTVEGTSNPNLYWYRQAAGRGLQLLFYSVGIGQISSEVPQNLSASRPQDRQFILSSKKLLLSDSGFYLCAWAKQGTLYEQYFGPGTRLTVT.

The chain couples TRBV30 to TRBJ1-5; no clear D. This CDR3 spans 14 amino acids. V was shortened by 3 bases and J by 0 bases, with 9 bases between the two germline ends. Germline lookup yields CDR1 GTSNPN and CDR2 SVGIG (reference sequence). Here the CDR3 reads CAWRSPYSNQPQHF. Here the CDR3 DNA reads TGTGCCTGGAGGTCCCCTTATAGCAATCAGCCCCAGCATTTT.

The chain joins TRBV11-2 to TRBJ1-2; D gene ambiguous. The V end lost 0 bases, the J end lost 0 bases, and 14 bases lay between the germline ends. The CDR3 has 17 residues. CDR1 and CDR2 (germline): SGHAT, FQNNGV. In DNA, the CDR3 is TGTGCCAGCAGCTTAGATCAGCGGGTCGGCTCTAACTATGGCTACACCTTC. Amino acids: CASSLDQRVGSNYGYTF.

This chain connects TRBV9 to TRBJ1-1; 8 nucleotides match TRBD1. The CDR3 loop spans 14 amino acids. Germline CDR1 is SGDLS and CDR2 is YYNGEE. J was trimmed by 7 bases and V by 4 bases; bases with no gene match: 9. CDR3 protein: CASSPHDRGNEAFF. The CDR3 bases are TGTGCCAGCAGCCCCCACGACAGGGGTAATGAAGCTTTCTTT.

The chain combines TRBV5-5 with TRBJ2-7; possibly TRBD2 for D (7 bases). The CDR3 has 16 amino acids. V shed 3 bases and J shed 5 bases, with 21 bases lying between them. Germline V gene sequence: CDR1 SGHKS, CDR2 YYEKEE (reference sequence). The chain's CDR3 is CASSSKGHAGADEQYF. The CDR3, as DNA: TGTGCCAGCAGCTCCAAGGGACATGCGGGGGCTGACGAGCAGTACTTC. The entire variable domain, with the rest obtained from reference TRBV5-5 and TRBJ2-7, is as follows: DAGVTQSPTHLIKTRGQQVTLRCSPISGHKSVSWYQQVLGQGPQFIFQYYEKEERGRGNFPDRFSARQFPNYSSELNVNALLLGDSALYLCASSSKGHAGADEQYFGPGTRLTVT.

V gene TRBV9 combines with J gene TRBJ2-5; 7 nucleotides line up with TRBD1. Trimming cost V 2 bases and J 2 bases; bases outside gene matches: 9. CDR1 is SGDLS and CDR2 is YYNGEE in the germline V gene. The CDR3 has 16 residues. CDR3 sequence: CASSVLSDRIQETQYF. Written as DNA, the CDR3 is TGTGCCAGCAGCGTTCTCTCGGACAGGATACAAGAGACCCAGTACTTC.

In this sample, this clone turned up once. The chain has TRBV30 and TRBJ2-5, with TRBD2 matching over 10 bases. The V segment lost 1 base and the J segment 4 bases; nucleotides outside the gene matches: 6. Germline CDR1 and CDR2: GTSNPN and SVGIG (reference sequence). The CDR3 is 15 residues long. The CDR3 protein is CAWSAGGLASETQYF. CDR3 DNA sequence: TGTGCCTGGAGTGCGGGGGGACTAGCGTCAGAGACCCAGTACTTC.

The chain has TRBV7-2 and TRBJ2-3, with 9 bases aligning to TRBD2. V lost 6 bases, J lost 2 bases, and 3 bases stayed unmatched. Per the germline V gene, CDR1 is SGHTA and CDR2 is FQGNSA. The CDR3 covers 14 residues. The CDR3 spells CASRTSGNTDTQYF. The CDR3 nucleotides read TGTGCCAGCAGGACTAGCGGAAACACAGATACGCAGTATTTT.

This clone was detected a few times. The chain employs TRBV11-3 and TRBJ2-5, with 9 bases identical to TRBD1. The CDR3 extends over 13 amino acids. After removal of 6 bases from V and 2 bases from J, the junction contained 1 base not matched to a gene. The germline V gene has CDR1 SGHNT and CDR2 YENEEA. DNA for the CDR3: TGTGCCAGCAGGGGACAGGGACAAGAGACCCAGTACTTC. Residues: CASRGQGQETQYF.

V and J are TRBV19 and TRBJ1-5; 8 bases are shared with TRBD1. This CDR3 region has 18 residues. Germline V CDR1 and CDR2: LNHDA, SQIVND (reference sequence). Germline trimming cut 6 bases from V and 4 bases from J; bases unmatched to any gene: 17. The CDR3 here is CASSNVRQGRARNQPQHF. DNA of the CDR3: TGTGCCAGTAGCAATGTCCGACAGGGGAGGGCTCGGAATCAGCCCCAGCATTTT.

In its sample, this clone was seen a few times. The CDR3 DNA sequence: TGTGCCAGCAGACTCACCGGGACAGGACCCTACGAGCAGTACTTC. Residues: CASRLTGTGPYEQYF. V usage is TRBV7-2 and J usage is TRBJ2-7; 8 bases match TRBD1. The CDR3 is 15 amino acids. The J segment lost 2 bases and the V segment lost 6 bases, leaving 9 bases of the junction unmatched. Looked up from germline, CDR1 is SGHTA and CDR2 is FQGNSA.

The chain employs TRBV7-2 and TRBJ2-7, with D maybe TRBD1 (5 bases). Germline V gene lookup returns CDR1 SGHTA and CDR2 FQGNSA. The ends were cut back, 3 bases at V and 5 bases at J, with 11 bases in the middle. The CDR3 is 13 residues long. Here the CDR3 DNA reads TGTGCCAGCAGCTTTCAGGGTGCCCACGAGCAGTACTTC. Protein: CASSFQGAHEQYF.

The V call is TRBV5-1, the J call TRBJ1-3; D not certain. Trimming shortened V by 4 bases and J by 0 bases, and 14 bases separated the two germline ends. Germline V gives CDR1 SGHRS, CDR2 YFSETQ. The CDR3 is made up of 16 amino acids. The CDR3 is CASSSTQLSSGNTIYF. Written as DNA, the CDR3 is TGCGCCAGCAGCAGTACACAGCTATCCTCTGGAAACACCATATATTTT.

The chain links TRBV27 to TRBJ2-7; 9 nucleotides match TRBD2. The CDR3 is 14 amino acids. Germline assignment: CDR1 MNHEY and CDR2 SMNVEV (reference sequence). J gave up 2 bases and V 11 bases, and 10 bases lay outside the gene matches. DNA of the CDR3: TGTGCCTCCCGGCGAGCGGGGGGTCCCTACGAGCAGTACTTC. It translates to CASRRAGGPYEQYF.

Written as DNA, the CDR3 is TGTGCCAGCAGCTTAGACTACACTCACCTCACCTACGAGCAGTACTTC. It specifies CASSLDYTHLTYEQYF. The chain is built from TRBV7-2 and TRBJ2-7; no definite D call. The germline CDR1 and CDR2 sequences are SGHTA and FQGNSA. V was trimmed by 1 base and J by 2 bases, leaving 15 bases between them. The CDR3 has 16 residues. The full variable domain, completed using reference TRBV7-2 and TRBJ2-7, is GAGVSQSPSNKVTEKGKDVELRCDPISGHTALYWYRQSLGQGLEFLIYFQGNSAPDKSGLPSDRFSAERTGGSVSTLTIQRTQQEDSAVYLCASSLDYTHLTYEQYFGPGTRLTVT.

The genes are TRBV4-1 and TRBJ2-3; 14 nucleotides match TRBD2. V gave up 1 base and J gave up 6 bases; unmatched junction bases: 9. Germline lookup yields CDR1 MGHRA and CDR2 YSYEKL. CDR3 size: 18 residues. The CDR3 bases are TGCGCCAGCAGCCAAGTTTTTGGGACTAGCGGGAGTTGGGATACGCAGTATTTT. As protein: CASSQVFGTSGSWDTQYF.

The chain employs TRBV21-1 and TRBJ2-3; TRBD1 was called by the table and not checked on the DNA. TRBV21-1 is an annotated pseudogene. CDR3 length equals 16 residues. CDR3 in amino acids: CASSKRGAGSTDTQYF. In nucleotides, the CDR3 is TGTGCCAGCAGCAAACGAGGAGCAGGGAGCACAGATACGCAGTATTTT.

The V and J genes are TRBV28 and TRBJ2-7; D is ambiguous. The V end was cut by 3 bases, the J end by 0 bases, with 3 bases between. The CDR3 contains 12 residues. CDR1 is MDHEN, CDR2 SYDVKM, per germline. CDR3 nucleotide sequence: TGTGCCAGCAGTTTGAGCTCCTACGAGCAGTACTTC. Translating gives CASSLSSYEQYF.

The chain recombines TRBV28 with TRBJ2-1; 7 nucleotides line up with TRBD2. The CDR3 loop spans 14 amino acids. Germline trimming cut 7 bases from V and 6 bases from J; bases unmatched to any gene: 9. Germline assignment: CDR1 MDHEN and CDR2 SYDVKM. The CDR3 nucleotides are TGTGCCAGCAAGGTGGCGGGAGAGGGCAATGAGCAGTTCTTC. This translates into CASKVAGEGNEQFF.

The chain combines TRBV6-6 with TRBJ1-2, with a tentative D call TRBD1 (6 bases). The V gene lost 7 bases and the J gene lost 7 bases, with 19 bases spanning the gap. Looked up from germline, CDR1 is MNHNY and CDR2 is SVGAGI (reference sequence). There are 14 residues in the CDR3. The CDR3 reads CASNQGGPGAGYTF. DNA of the CDR3: TGTGCCAGCAATCAAGGGGGACCCGGGGCTGGCTACACCTTC.

The genes are TRBV6-4 and TRBJ2-2; no reliable D call. V was trimmed by 5 bases and J by 3 bases, leaving 7 bases between them. Germline V gene data show CDR1 as MRHNA and CDR2 as SNTAGT. CDR3 length equals 13 residues. The CDR3 DNA reads TGTGCCAGCAGTCCCTTTTACACCGGGGAGCTGTTTTTT. This translates into CASSPFYTGELFF.

In nucleotides, the CDR3 is TGTGCCAGCAGCTTAGATACAGGGCGCGGCTACACCTTC. Its protein is CASSLDTGRGYTF. The V gene is TRBV11-2, the J gene TRBJ1-2; weak D call: TRBD1 (6 bases). The CDR3 length is 13 residues. Germline assignment: CDR1 SGHAT and CDR2 FQNNGV. The ends were cut back, 0 bases at V and 8 bases at J, with 10 bases in the middle.

The V and J genes are TRBV29-1 and TRBJ1-3, with TRBD1 as a possible D gene (5 bases). The germline V gene has CDR1 SQVTM and CDR2 ANQGSEA. The CDR3 loop spans 14 amino acids. V was shortened by 5 bases and J by 0 bases, with 11 bases between the two germline ends. CDR3 loop: CSVLRQSSGNTIYF. CDR3 bases: TGCAGCGTTCTCAGACAGAGCTCTGGAAACACCATATATTTT.